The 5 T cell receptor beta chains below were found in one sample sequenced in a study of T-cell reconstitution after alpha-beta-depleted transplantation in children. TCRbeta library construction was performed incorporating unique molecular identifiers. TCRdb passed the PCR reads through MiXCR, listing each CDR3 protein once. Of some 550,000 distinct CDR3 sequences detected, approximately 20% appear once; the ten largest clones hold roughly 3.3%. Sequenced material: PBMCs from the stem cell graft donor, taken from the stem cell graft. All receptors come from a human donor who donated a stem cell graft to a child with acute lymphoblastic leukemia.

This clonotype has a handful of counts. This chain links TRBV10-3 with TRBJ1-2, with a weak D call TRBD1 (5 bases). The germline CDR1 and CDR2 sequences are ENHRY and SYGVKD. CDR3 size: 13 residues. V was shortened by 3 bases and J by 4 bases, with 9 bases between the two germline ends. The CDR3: CAISDAGFYGYTF. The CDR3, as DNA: TGTGCCATCAGTGATGCAGGGTTCTATGGCTACACCTTC.

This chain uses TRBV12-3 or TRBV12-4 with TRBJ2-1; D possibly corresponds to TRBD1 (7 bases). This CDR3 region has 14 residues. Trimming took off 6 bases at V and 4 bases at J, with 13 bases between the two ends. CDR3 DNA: TGTGCCAGCAGCAAGGAGGGGGCGTACAATGAGCAGTTCTTC. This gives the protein CASSKEGAYNEQFF.

Here the CDR3 reads CASSFALASYEQYF. CDR3 bases: TGTGCCAGCAGCTTCGCACTAGCGTCGTACGAGCAGTACTTC. The V and J genes are TRBV7-9 and TRBJ2-7; 7 bases agree with TRBD2. The CDR3 has 14 residues. V trimming: 3 bases; J trimming: 4 bases; junction bases outside the gene matches: 6. The germline CDR1 and CDR2 sequences are SEHNR and FQNEAQ (reference sequence).

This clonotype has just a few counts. The CDR3 DNA is TGCGCCAGCAGCTTGGCTCCCGGGACTAGCGGGAGACCCACCGGGGAGCTGTTTTTT. Its protein product is CASSLAPGTSGRPTGELFF. The chain recombines TRBV5-1 with TRBJ2-2; 14 nucleotides agree with TRBD2. Unmatched junction bases numbered 8, after V lost 0 bases and J lost 4 bases. Germline CDR1 and CDR2: SGHRS and YFSETQ. The CDR3 is 19 amino acids. The variable domain in full, with the rest retrieved from reference TRBV5-1 and TRBJ2-2, is KAGVTQTPRYLIKTRGQQVTLSCSPISGHRSVSWYQQTPGQGLQFLFEYFSETQRNKGNFPGRFSGRQFSNSRSEMNVSTLELGDSALYLCASSLAPGTSGRPTGELFFGEGSRLTVL.

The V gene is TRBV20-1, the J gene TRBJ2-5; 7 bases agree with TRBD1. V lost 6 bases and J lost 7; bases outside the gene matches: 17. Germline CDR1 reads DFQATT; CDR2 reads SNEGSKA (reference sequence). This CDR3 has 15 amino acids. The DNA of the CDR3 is TGCAGTGCCCAGGGTCCAGACAGGGTTCCTTGGACCCAGTACTTC. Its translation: CSAQGPDRVPWTQYF.